The 19 T cell receptor beta chains given below trace back to one sample, sequenced in a study of T cell repertoires in cytomegalovirus infection. TCRdb reprocessed the reads via MiXCR and lists one record per CDR3 protein. The sample gives hundreds of thousands of distinct CDR3 sequences, roughly 36% of which show up once; approximately 18% is in the top ten. For these TCRs, the target antigens are not known. This specimen was cultured PBMCs, taken from culture after CMV antigen stimulation. Receptor source: a human donor in good health (CMV status not recorded). Some clones in this sample may be carry-over from other donors' samples.

There are many counts of this clonotype. The rearrangement uses TRBV7-8 and TRBJ1-1; perhaps TRBD1 as D (5 bases). The V gene lost 1 base and the J gene lost 0 bases, with 12 bases spanning the gap. Per germline, CDR1 SGHVS and CDR2 FQNEAQ. The CDR3 loop spans 16 amino acids. The CDR3 here is CASSLEGMGVNTEAFF. The CDR3 DNA reads TGTGCCAGCAGCTTAGAGGGGATGGGGGTGAACACTGAAGCTTTCTTT.

This clonotype came up a few times. This chain uses TRBV7-2 with TRBJ2-1; 10 bases align to TRBD2. The length of the CDR3 is 14 residues. J gave up 13 bases and V 4 bases, and 10 bases lay outside the gene matches. Germline V gene data show CDR1 as SGHTA and CDR2 as FQGNSA. The CDR3 DNA reads TGTGCCAGCAGCTCAGATCCAGCGGGAGGGACTCAGTTCTTC. It yields the protein CASSSDPAGGTQFF.

Ten or more counts support this clonotype. This sequence joins TRBV7-2 and TRBJ2-7, with D unclear. CDR1 and CDR2 (germline): SGHTA, FQGNSA. The CDR3 totals 13 residues. V was shortened by 5 bases and J by 4 bases, with 12 bases between the two germline ends. The DNA of the CDR3 is TGTGCCAGCAGCCCCTATCTCGCGTACGAGCAGTACTTC. As protein: CASSPYLAYEQYF.

The chain couples TRBV7-6 to TRBJ1-1, with a tentative D call TRBD1 (5 bases). The ends were cut back, 4 bases at V and 5 bases at J, with 14 bases in the middle. Germline assignment: CDR1 SGHVS and CDR2 FNYEAQ. The CDR3 consists of 14 residues. This CDR3 reads CASSSPSGLTEAFF. DNA for the CDR3: TGTGCCAGCAGCTCCCCGTCAGGGCTAACTGAAGCTTTCTTT. Full variable domain (remainder filled in from reference TRBV7-6 and TRBJ1-1): GAGVSQSPRYKVTKRGQDVALRCDPISGHVSLYWYRQALGQGPEFLTYFNYEAQQDKSGLPNDRFSAERPEGSISTLTIQRTEQRDSAMYRCASSSPSGLTEAFFGQGTRLTVV.

The rearrangement joins TRBV7-2 to TRBJ1-4; 8 positions agree with TRBD1. In germline, CDR1 is SGHTA, CDR2 FQGNSA. J gave up 7 bases and V 5 bases, and 9 bases lay outside the gene matches. The CDR3 contains 15 residues. Here the CDR3 reads CASSPRQGLGEKLFF. In DNA, the CDR3 is TGTGCCAGCAGCCCCCGACAGGGGCTAGGTGAAAAACTGTTTTTT.

In this sample, this clonotype turned up a few times. V usage is TRBV12-3 or TRBV12-4 and J usage is TRBJ2-7; 7 bases are shared with TRBD2. The CDR3 is 15 residues long. V shed 3 bases, J shed 3 bases, and the junction held 8 bases outside the gene matches. Here the CDR3 reads CASSFPWGGYYEQYF. The CDR3 DNA reads TGTGCCAGCAGTTTCCCCTGGGGGGGTTACTACGAGCAGTACTTC.

This chain connects TRBV24-1 to TRBJ1-5, with 8 bases aligning to TRBD1. The CDR3 runs to 16 residues. The junction had 10 bases not matched to a gene; V was cut back by 4 bases and J by 6 bases. Germline CDR1 is KGHDR and CDR2 is SFDVKD. The CDR3 reads CATSDQTGGVTQPQHF. The CDR3 region has the DNA TGTGCCACCAGTGACCAAACAGGGGGAGTTACTCAGCCCCAGCATTTT.

Only a few counts were recorded for this clonotype. The gene calls are TRBV25-1 and TRBJ2-1; D remains unclear. The germline CDR1 and CDR2 sequences are MGHDK and SYGVNS. Trimming cost V 4 bases and J 8 bases, with 6 bases left between them. CDR3 length: 11 amino acids. The CDR3 DNA sequence: TGTGCCAGCAGTGTAAGCTATGAGCAGTTCTTC. Its translation is CASSVSYEQFF.

V is TRBV7-9 and J is TRBJ2-7; D may correspond to TRBD1 or TRBD2 (6 bases each). The CDR3 sequence is 14 residues long. The V end lost 5 bases, the J end lost 5 bases, and 16 bases lay between the germline ends. Germline V gene sequence: CDR1 SEHNR, CDR2 FQNEAQ (reference sequence). CDR3 in DNA: TGTGCCAGCAGCCCCTCCGGGGGCACTGACGAGCAGTACTTC. Its translation: CASSPSGGTDEQYF.

V usage is TRBV5-1 and J usage is TRBJ1-1, with a weak D call TRBD1 (6 bases). The V end was cut by 6 bases, the J end by 5 bases, with 17 bases between. This CDR3 is built from 14 residues. The germline CDR1 and CDR2 sequences are SGHRS and YFSETQ. The CDR3 here is CASTEQGRWTEAFF. The CDR3 DNA reads as TGCGCCAGCACCGAACAGGGTCGGTGGACTGAAGCTTTCTTT.

This clonotype has ten or more counts. V and J are TRBV7-2 and TRBJ2-1; 9 bases are a match to TRBD2. Germline CDR1 SGHTA, CDR2 FQGNSA. The ends lost 1 base at V and 10 bases at J; junction bases unmatched: 5. The CDR3 length is 14 residues. The chain's CDR3 is CASSLGLAGYEQFF. Here the CDR3 DNA reads TGTGCCAGCAGCTTAGGGCTAGCGGGATACGAGCAGTTCTTC.

J is TRBJ1-1 and V is TRBV7-9; a possible D gene is TRBD1 (6 bases). Trimming removed 4 bases from V and 2 bases from J, with 20 bases in between. The CDR3 is made up of 17 amino acids. CDR1 is SEHNR, CDR2 FQNEAQ, per germline (reference sequence). CDR3 DNA: TGTGCCAGCAGCTGGGCAGCAGGGAGGGGGGTTAACACTGAAGCTTTCTTT. Protein: CASSWAAGRGVNTEAFF. Full variable domain (rest looked up from reference TRBV7-9 and TRBJ1-1): DTGVSQNPRHKITKRGQNVTFRCDPISEHNRLYWYRQTLGQGPEFLTYFQNEAQLEKSRLLSDRFSAERPKGSFSTLEIQRTEQGDSAMYLCASSWAAGRGVNTEAFFGQGTRLTVV.

The count of this clonotype is one. The CDR3 is CSARDGQKDSNQPQHF. The CDR3 DNA sequence: TGCAGTGCTAGAGATGGACAGAAGGATAGCAATCAGCCCCAGCATTTT. The chain couples TRBV20-1 to TRBJ1-5; D is possibly TRBD1 (6 bases). In germline, CDR1 is DFQATT, CDR2 SNEGSKA (reference sequence). The CDR3 loop spans 16 amino acids. V lost 0 bases and J 0 bases, leaving 12 bases between the germline ends.

The rearrangement uses TRBV4-1 and TRBJ2-4; D possibly corresponds to TRBD1 (6 bases). The CDR3 has 17 residues. Germline-derived CDR1 and CDR2 are MGHRA and YSYEKL. V was shortened by 4 bases and J by 0 bases, with 16 bases between the two germline ends. CDR3 sequence reads: CASSPPRQELAKNIQYF. The CDR3 coding sequence is TGCGCCAGCAGCCCGCCCCGACAGGAGCTAGCCAAAAACATTCAGTACTTC.

This chain links TRBV10-3 with TRBJ2-3; 7 bases are a match to TRBD2. The V gene end was trimmed by 4 bases and the J gene end by 1 base; junction bases not matched to a gene: 2. The CDR3 loop spans 14 amino acids. Germline CDR1 reads ENHRY; CDR2 reads SYGVKD. CDR3: CAISVLAGTDTQYF. In nucleotides, the CDR3 is TGTGCCATCAGTGTTCTAGCGGGCACAGATACGCAGTATTTT.

The gene calls are TRBV10-3 and TRBJ2-7; D not resolved. Looked up from germline, CDR1 is ENHRY and CDR2 is SYGVKD. CDR3 length equals 13 residues. Trimming cost V 0 bases and J 4 bases, with 7 bases left between them. CDR3 nucleotide sequence: TGTGCCATCAGTGAGTCGGTAGGGTACGAGCAGTACTTC. Amino acid sequence: CAISESVGYEQYF.

This clonotype was counted a few times. The gene calls are TRBV7-9 and TRBJ2-7; 8 bases are a match to TRBD1. The CDR3 totals 13 residues. CDR1 and CDR2 from the germline V gene are SEHNR and FQNEAQ (reference sequence). After removal of 4 bases from V and 6 bases from J, the junction contained 5 bases not matched to a gene. Here the CDR3 DNA reads TGTGCCAGCAGCTCCCCTGACAGGGGCGAGCAGTACTTC. It is translated as CASSSPDRGEQYF.

The J gene is TRBJ2-3, the V gene TRBV6-1; D is unclear. CDR1 is MNHNS and CDR2 is SASEGT in the germline V gene. Between the trimmed V and J ends, which lost 7 bases and 1 base, there was a span of 9 bases. The CDR3 loop spans 13 amino acids. CDR3 loop: CASTADGTDTQYF. CDR3 DNA: TGTGCCAGCACCGCAGATGGCACAGATACGCAGTATTTT.

The chain has TRBV6-1 and TRBJ2-1; D possibly uses TRBD1 or TRBD2 (6 bases each). Germline CDR1 and CDR2: MNHNS and SASEGT. The CDR3 totals 15 residues. V was shortened by 4 bases and J by 2 bases, with 12 bases between the two germline ends. CDR3 coding DNA: TGTGCCAGCAGTGGGGGGGCTATGGCCTACAATGAGCAGTTCTTC. Translated: CASSGGAMAYNEQFF.